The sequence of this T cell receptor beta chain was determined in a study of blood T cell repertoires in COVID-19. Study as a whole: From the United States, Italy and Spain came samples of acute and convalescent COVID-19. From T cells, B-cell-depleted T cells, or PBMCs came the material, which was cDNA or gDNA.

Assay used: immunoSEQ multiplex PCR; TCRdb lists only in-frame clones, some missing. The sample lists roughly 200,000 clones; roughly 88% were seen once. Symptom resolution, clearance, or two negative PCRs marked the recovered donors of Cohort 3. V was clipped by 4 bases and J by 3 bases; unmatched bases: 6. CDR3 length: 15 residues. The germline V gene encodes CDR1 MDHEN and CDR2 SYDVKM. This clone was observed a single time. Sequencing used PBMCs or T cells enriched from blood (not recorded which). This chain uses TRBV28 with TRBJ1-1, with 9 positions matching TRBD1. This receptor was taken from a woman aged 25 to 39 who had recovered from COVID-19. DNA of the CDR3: TGTGCCAGCAGTTCACACCGGGACAGGGACACTGAAGCTTTCTTT. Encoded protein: CASSSHRDRDTEAFF.